The rows below give T cell receptor beta chains drawn from one sample of a study of blood T cell repertoires in COVID-19. Method: immunoSEQ multiplex PCR; TCRdb's copy keeps in-frame clones and lacks some. The table lists about 140,000 clones, more than 75% of them singletons. Sequenced: peripheral blood. The receptors were gathered from a woman of 80 years or more with acute or convalescent COVID-19. Both conserved end residues are part of each CDR3. Fields, in order: V gene, J gene, D gene, clone size, CDR3 protein, CDR3 DNA. The D gene is left open where the match is weak. Clone size is stated in some rows and not others, as once, few, many or a class when expanded.

V gene: TRBV4-2
J gene: TRBJ2-5
D gene: TRBD2
clone size: .
CDR3 protein: CASSQGAGGHQETQYF
CDR3 DNA: TGTGCCAGCAGCCAAGGGGCGGGGGGCCACCAAGAGACCCAGTACTTC

V gene: TRBV20-1
J gene: TRBJ1-2
D gene: .
clone size: .
CDR3 protein: CSASADSHGYTF
CDR3 DNA: TGCAGTGCTAGTGCAGACAGTCATGGCTACACCTTC

V gene: TRBV4-1
J gene: TRBJ2-7
D gene: TRBD1
clone size: .
CDR3 protein: CASSPTQGAYEQYF
CDR3 DNA: TGCGCCAGCAGCCCTACGCAGGGGGCCTACGAGCAGTACTTC

V gene: TRBV5-8
J gene: TRBJ2-6
D gene: TRBD2
clone size: once
CDR3 protein: CASSLVAGLANVLTF
CDR3 DNA: TGTGCCAGCAGCTTGGTAGCGGGGTTGGCCAACGTCCTGACTTTC

V gene: TRBV6-5
J gene: TRBJ2-4
D gene: TRBD2
clone size: .
CDR3 protein: CASRLSGGGDIQYF
CDR3 DNA: TGTGCCAGCAGATTGAGCGGGGGGGGTGACATTCAGTACTTC

V gene: TRBV9
J gene: TRBJ2-3
D gene: TRBD2
clone size: .
CDR3 protein: CASSISGTSGGDTDTQYF
CDR3 DNA: TGTGCCAGCAGCATATCCGGGACTAGCGGGGGAGACACAGATACGCAGTATTTT

V gene: TRBV13
J gene: TRBJ2-1
D gene: .
clone size: .
CDR3 protein: CASSFRTNNEQFF
CDR3 DNA: TGTGCCAGCAGCTTTAGGACAAACAATGAGCAGTTCTTC

V gene: TRBV15
J gene: TRBJ1-2
D gene: .
clone size: once
CDR3 protein: CATSRVVTSYGYTF
CDR3 DNA: TGTGCCACCAGCAGAGTGGTCACCAGCTATGGCTACACCTTC

V gene: TRBV5-1
J gene: TRBJ2-2
D gene: TRBD1
clone size: .
CDR3 protein: CASSLRWTGLTGELFF
CDR3 DNA: TGCGCCAGCAGCTTGAGATGGACAGGGCTCACCGGGGAGCTGTTTTTT

V gene: TRBV27
J gene: TRBJ2-1
D gene: TRBD2
clone size: .
CDR3 protein: CASRRYPTSGSRDEQFF
CDR3 DNA: TGTGCCAGCAGGCGATACCCAACTAGCGGGAGTAGGGATGAGCAGTTCTTC

V gene: TRBV7-6
J gene: TRBJ2-5
D gene: TRBD1
clone size: .
CDR3 protein: CASSGQGAVETQYF
CDR3 DNA: TGTGCCAGCAGTGGACAGGGGGCAGTGGAGACCCAGTACTTC

V gene: TRBV5-1
J gene: TRBJ2-1
D gene: TRBD2
clone size: .
CDR3 protein: CASSVLAGTSGLNEQFF
CDR3 DNA: TGCGCCAGCAGCGTGCTGGCCGGGACTAGCGGTCTCAATGAGCAGTTCTTC

V gene: TRBV15
J gene: TRBJ1-6
D gene: TRBD1
clone size: .
CDR3 protein: CATRVGGKNSPLHF
CDR3 DNA: TGTGCCACCAGAGTAGGGGGCAAAAATTCACCCCTCCACTTT

V gene: TRBV24-1
J gene: TRBJ1-5
D gene: .
clone size: .
CDR3 protein: CATRDHRDQGQPQHF
CDR3 DNA: TGTGCCACCAGGGATCACCGGGACCAGGGGCAGCCCCAGCATTTT

V gene: TRBV5-4
J gene: TRBJ2-1
D gene: .
clone size: .
CDR3 protein: CASSVDRAYNEQFF
CDR3 DNA: TGTGCCAGCAGCGTGGACAGAGCCTACAATGAGCAGTTCTTC

V gene: TRBV12-3/TRBV12-4
J gene: TRBJ2-1
D gene: .
clone size: .
CDR3 protein: CASSSRREQFF
CDR3 DNA: TGTGCCAGCAGTTCGCGTCGTGAGCAGTTCTTC

V gene: TRBV5-1
J gene: TRBJ2-3
D gene: .
clone size: .
CDR3 protein: CASSSAGGSTDTQYF
CDR3 DNA: TGCGCCAGCAGCTCAGCGGGCGGGAGCACAGATACGCAGTATTTT

V gene: TRBV19
J gene: TRBJ2-7
D gene: TRBD1
clone size: .
CDR3 protein: CASSMGTGWAYEQYF
CDR3 DNA: TGTGCCAGTAGTATGGGGACAGGGTGGGCCTACGAGCAGTACTTC

V gene: TRBV27
J gene: TRBJ2-7
D gene: .
clone size: .
CDR3 protein: CASSKTGLVGEQYF
CDR3 DNA: TGTGCCAGCAGTAAGACAGGTCTGGTCGGCGAGCAGTACTTC

V gene: TRBV4-2
J gene: TRBJ1-1
D gene: .
clone size: .
CDR3 protein: CASSQDSRTGAWRNTEAFF
CDR3 DNA: TGTGCCAGCAGCCAAGATTCGAGAACAGGAGCTTGGAGGAACACTGAAGCTTTCTTT

V gene: TRBV2
J gene: TRBJ1-5
D gene: TRBD1
clone size: .
CDR3 protein: CASSESGGRGGPQHF
CDR3 DNA: TGTGCCAGCAGTGAATCAGGGGGGCGGGGAGGGCCCCAGCATTTT

V gene: TRBV19
J gene: TRBJ1-3
D gene: .
clone size: .
CDR3 protein: CASSRPGGAGNTIYF
CDR3 DNA: TGTGCCAGTAGTCGCCCCGGGGGGGCTGGAAACACCATATATTTT

V gene: TRBV7-2
J gene: TRBJ2-7
D gene: .
clone size: .
CDR3 protein: CASSQGLLPYEQYF
CDR3 DNA: TGTGCCAGCAGCCAGGGACTCCTTCCCTACGAGCAGTACTTC

V gene: TRBV7-2
J gene: TRBJ2-7
D gene: .
clone size: .
CDR3 protein: CASSFTTTGEQYF
CDR3 DNA: TGTGCCAGCAGCTTCACGACTACTGGGGAGCAGTACTTC

V gene: TRBV6-2/TRBV6-3
J gene: TRBJ2-5
D gene: .
clone size: .
CDR3 protein: CASSYTSQETQYF
CDR3 DNA: TGTGCCAGCAGTTACACCAGCCAAGAGACCCAGTACTTC

V gene: TRBV11-2
J gene: TRBJ1-2
D gene: .
clone size: .
CDR3 protein: CASSIRDNYGYTF
CDR3 DNA: TGTGCCAGCAGCATCAGGGATAACTATGGCTACACCTTC

V gene: TRBV5-1
J gene: TRBJ1-6
D gene: TRBD1
clone size: .
CDR3 protein: CASSLEGGPYSPLHF
CDR3 DNA: TGCGCCAGCAGCTTGGAAGGGGGCCCCTATTCACCCCTCCACTTT

V gene: TRBV19
J gene: TRBJ1-4
D gene: TRBD1
clone size: .
CDR3 protein: CASRNTGTGGKKLFF
CDR3 DNA: TGTGCCAGTAGAAACACGGGGACAGGGGGCAAAAAACTGTTTTTT

V gene: TRBV6-5
J gene: TRBJ2-7
D gene: .
clone size: .
CDR3 protein: CASKIGVESYEQYF
CDR3 DNA: TGTGCCAGCAAGATCGGGGTTGAATCCTACGAGCAGTACTTC

V gene: TRBV27
J gene: TRBJ1-1
D gene: TRBD1
clone size: .
CDR3 protein: CASSDRGPVTEAFF
CDR3 DNA: TGTGCCAGCAGCGACAGGGGGCCTGTCACTGAAGCTTTCTTT

V gene: TRBV27
J gene: TRBJ2-3
D gene: TRBD2
clone size: .
CDR3 protein: CASSLRTSGSFTDTQYF
CDR3 DNA: TGTGCCAGCAGTTTACGGACTAGCGGGAGTTTTACAGATACGCAGTATTTT

V gene: TRBV5-8
J gene: TRBJ2-7
D gene: TRBD2
clone size: .
CDR3 protein: CASSLEGPSGFYEQYF
CDR3 DNA: TGTGCCAGCAGCTTGGAGGGTCCTAGCGGGTTCTACGAGCAGTACTTC

V gene: TRBV11-2
J gene: TRBJ2-1
D gene: .
clone size: few
CDR3 protein: CASSLGRALGEQFF
CDR3 DNA: TGTGCCAGCAGTTTGGGGCGAGCGTTGGGTGAGCAGTTCTTC

V gene: TRBV5-1
J gene: TRBJ2-2
D gene: TRBD2
clone size: .
CDR3 protein: CASRPTSGNTGELFF
CDR3 DNA: TGCGCCAGCAGGCCGACTAGCGGGAACACCGGGGAGCTGTTTTTT

V gene: TRBV5-1
J gene: TRBJ1-1
D gene: TRBD1
clone size: .
CDR3 protein: CASSGRQGVDTEAFF
CDR3 DNA: TGCGCCAGCAGCGGCCGACAGGGAGTAGACACTGAAGCTTTCTTT

V gene: TRBV14
J gene: TRBJ1-3
D gene: .
clone size: .
CDR3 protein: CASSETGFPGNTIYF
CDR3 DNA: TGTGCCAGCAGCGAAACAGGGTTCCCCGGAAACACCATATATTTT

V gene: TRBV28
J gene: TRBJ2-7
D gene: .
clone size: few
CDR3 protein: CASSSGWSSYEQYF
CDR3 DNA: TGTGCCAGCAGTTCGGGGTGGTCGTCCTACGAGCAGTACTTC

V gene: TRBV10-3
J gene: TRBJ2-7
D gene: .
clone size: .
CDR3 protein: CATQPIDSYEQYF
CDR3 DNA: TGTGCCACCCAGCCTATAGACAGCTACGAGCAGTACTTC

V gene: TRBV28
J gene: TRBJ1-6
D gene: .
clone size: .
CDR3 protein: CASSRPRRGQGSPLHF
CDR3 DNA: TGTGCCAGCAGCCGGCCCCGGCGGGGGCAGGGTTCACCCCTCCACTTT

V gene: TRBV4-2
J gene: TRBJ2-7
D gene: TRBD2
clone size: .
CDR3 protein: CASSQGSSGDYEQYF
CDR3 DNA: TGTGCCAGCAGCCAAGGGTCTAGCGGGGATTACGAGCAGTACTTC

V gene: TRBV28
J gene: TRBJ1-2
D gene: TRBD1
clone size: .
CDR3 protein: CASSTGTAGYGYTF
CDR3 DNA: TGTGCCAGCAGCACCGGGACAGCTGGCTATGGCTACACCTTC

V gene: TRBV30
J gene: TRBJ1-6
D gene: .
clone size: .
CDR3 protein: CAWSVRGNSPLHF
CDR3 DNA: TGTGCCTGGAGTGTTCGGGGGAATTCACCCCTCCACTTT

V gene: TRBV28
J gene: TRBJ2-5
D gene: .
clone size: .
CDR3 protein: CASSKPGLGKETQYF
CDR3 DNA: TGTGCCAGCAGTAAACCGGGGTTGGGGAAAGAGACCCAGTACTTC

V gene: TRBV14
J gene: TRBJ2-7
D gene: .
clone size: .
CDR3 protein: CASSQGAGGGEQYF
CDR3 DNA: TGTGCCAGCAGCCAGGGGGCAGGGGGAGGCGAGCAGTACTTC

V gene: TRBV19
J gene: TRBJ1-2
D gene: TRBD1
clone size: .
CDR3 protein: CASRATSDRGLLGGYTF
CDR3 DNA: TGTGCCAGTAGGGCAACGAGTGACAGGGGGCTCTTAGGTGGCTACACCTTC

V gene: TRBV7-2
J gene: TRBJ1-1
D gene: .
clone size: .
CDR3 protein: CASSAYRAMNTEAFF
CDR3 DNA: TGTGCCAGCAGCGCGTACAGGGCGATGAACACTGAAGCTTTCTTT

V gene: TRBV27
J gene: TRBJ2-2
D gene: TRBD2
clone size: .
CDR3 protein: CASSLGLAGGAGELFF
CDR3 DNA: TGTGCCAGCAGTTTAGGCCTAGCGGGAGGAGCCGGGGAGCTGTTTTTT

V gene: TRBV10-2
J gene: TRBJ2-2
D gene: TRBD1
clone size: .
CDR3 protein: CASRIGTGGSGAGELFF
CDR3 DNA: TGCGCCAGCAGAATCGGGACAGGGGGCTCGGGGGCCGGGGAGCTGTTTTTT

V gene: TRBV19
J gene: TRBJ1-2
D gene: .
clone size: .
CDR3 protein: CASSIGPANYGYTF
CDR3 DNA: TGTGCCAGTAGTATAGGGCCAGCTAACTATGGCTACACCTTC

V gene: TRBV27
J gene: TRBJ2-1
D gene: TRBD2
clone size: .
CDR3 protein: CASRHGTSAYNEQFF
CDR3 DNA: TGTGCCAGCAGGCACGGGACTAGCGCCTACAATGAGCAGTTCTTC

V gene: TRBV7-9
J gene: TRBJ1-1
D gene: TRBD1
clone size: .
CDR3 protein: CASTPGGQGNTEAFF
CDR3 DNA: TGTGCCAGCACCCCCGGGGGACAGGGGAACACTGAAGCTTTCTTT